Below are 24 T cell receptor beta chains sequenced from a single sample in a study of T-cell memory formation after mild COVID-19. TCRdb called the 5' RACE reads again in MiXCR, with one record for every CDR3 protein. This sample has about 620,000 distinct CDR3 sequences, with roughly 18% found just once. The material sequenced was PBMCs or a T cell subset sorted from them (not recorded which). These receptors originate from an adult woman who had mild COVID-19 (a few samples of this study predate the infection). Cell type and time point are not known.

The J gene is TRBJ1-3, the V gene TRBV2; TRBD1 matches 7 bases. The CDR3 covers 14 residues. Trimming removed 9 bases from V and 2 bases from J; junction bases left unmatched: 7. Germline V gene sequence: CDR1 SNHLY, CDR2 FYNNEI. The CDR3 DNA reads as TGTGCCAGGGGAACAGGGGCTACTGGAAACACCATATATTTT. This gives the protein CARGTGATGNTIYF.

The chain employs TRBV29-1 and TRBJ1-4, with TRBD1 matching 8 bases. Trimming cost V 7 bases and J 5 bases; bases outside gene matches: 9. The CDR3 is 14 amino acids. The germline CDR1 and CDR2 sequences are SQVTM and ANQGSEA. In nucleotides, the CDR3 is TGCAGCGCCCTAGGACAGGGATTGAATGAAAAACTGTTTTTT. It yields the protein CSALGQGLNEKLFF.

This clonotype appeared a few times. The chain recombines TRBV5-1 with TRBJ2-6; D not resolved. The length of the CDR3 is 15 residues. Deletions cut 4 bases from V and 2 bases from J, with 10 bases between. Looked up from germline, CDR1 is SGHRS and CDR2 is YFSETQ. CDR3 protein: CASSQGPAGANVLTF. DNA for the CDR3: TGCGCCAGCAGCCAAGGACCCGCTGGGGCCAACGTCCTGACTTTC.

The rearrangement uses TRBV4-1 and TRBJ2-1; no reliable D call. Trimming stripped 4 bases from V and 3 bases from J, with 10 bases between. The CDR3 length is 14 residues. Germline V gene sequence: CDR1 MGHRA, CDR2 YSYEKL. CDR3 nucleotide sequence: TGCGCCAGCAGCCCGCTAGACATCTACAATGAGCAGTTCTTC. This codes for CASSPLDIYNEQFF.

CDR3 nucleotides: TGCAGCGTTGAAGATATTGGGACACCTTTTGAGCAGTACTTC. This encodes CSVEDIGTPFEQYF. The chain has TRBV29-1 and TRBJ2-7; maybe TRBD1 (6 bases). The V end was cut by 0 bases, the J end by 7 bases, with 16 bases between. Germline V gene lookup returns CDR1 SQVTM and CDR2 ANQGSEA. CDR3 length: 14 residues.

The gene calls are TRBV19 and TRBJ2-7, with D possibly being TRBD1 (6 bases). Germline loops: CDR1 LNHDA, CDR2 SQIVND (reference sequence). The CDR3 has 15 residues. Trimming pared 4 bases from V and 3 bases from J, leaving 16 bases between. The CDR3 bases are TGTGCCAGTAGTACAACCGGGACATCCATCTACGAGCAGTACTTC. Translated, it gives CASSTTGTSIYEQYF.

The chain joins TRBV5-1 to TRBJ2-1, with 11 bases that match TRBD1. CDR1 is SGHRS, CDR2 YFSETQ, per germline. This CDR3 comprises 15 residues. V gave up 4 bases and J gave up 7 bases; unmatched junction bases: 7. This chain's CDR3 is CASSHTGTGGNEQFF. The CDR3 DNA is TGCGCCAGCAGCCATACCGGGACAGGGGGGAATGAGCAGTTCTTC.

This chain uses TRBV7-2 with TRBJ1-2; 7 bases align to TRBD1. The CDR3 is 15 residues long. Germline V gene data show CDR1 as SGHTA and CDR2 as FQGNSA. Trimming removed 5 bases from V and 0 bases from J; junction bases left unmatched: 6. The CDR3 is CASSHRDSANYGYTF. As DNA, the CDR3 is TGTGCCAGCAGCCACCGGGACAGCGCTAACTATGGCTACACCTTC.

The chain has TRBV25-1 and TRBJ2-7, with 7 bases identical to TRBD2. CDR1 is MGHDK, CDR2 SYGVNS, per germline. The CDR3 sequence is 15 residues long. V shed 1 base and J 3 bases; nucleotides not matched to a gene: 6. The CDR3 DNA follows: TGTGCCAGCAGTGAATGGGGGGGGTCCAGCTACGAGCAGTACTTC. Protein sequence: CASSEWGGSSYEQYF.

This clonotype was seen a few times. The rearrangement uses TRBV7-8 and TRBJ1-4; maybe TRBD1 (6 bases). The length of the CDR3 is 14 residues. The V end was cut by 5 bases, the J end by 7 bases, with 14 bases between. CDR1 is SGHVS and CDR2 is FQNEAQ in the germline V gene. CDR3: CASSPQGGSEKLFF. CDR3 bases: TGTGCCAGCAGCCCACAGGGCGGGAGTGAAAAACTGTTTTTT.

The CDR3 DNA reads TGTGCCAGCAGTCTCAATAGAGGGACGGCGTACACCGGGGAGCTGTTTTTT. Translation gives CASSLNRGTAYTGELFF. The rearrangement uses TRBV12-3 or TRBV12-4 and TRBJ2-2; D tentatively reads TRBD1 or TRBD2 (5 bases each). The V gene lost 5 bases and the J gene lost 3 bases, with 19 bases spanning the gap. The CDR3 consists of 17 residues.

This clonotype was seen a handful of times. The chain recombines TRBV4-1 with TRBJ2-2; no clear D. The V gene lost 2 bases and the J gene lost 1 base, with 2 bases spanning the gap. The CDR3 has 13 amino acids. Germline V CDR1 and CDR2: MGHRA, YSYEKL. The CDR3 loop reads CASSQLNTGELFF. The CDR3, as DNA: TGCGCCAGCAGCCAATTGAACACCGGGGAGCTGTTTTTT.

DNA of the CDR3: TGTGCCAGCAGCTTTCAGGGGGCATTAGGCAATCAGCCCCAGCATTTT. It translates to CASSFQGALGNQPQHF. V usage is TRBV5-6 and J usage is TRBJ1-5; 8 nucleotides agree with TRBD1. V trimming: 2 bases; J trimming: 2 bases; junction bases outside the gene matches: 6. The CDR3 has 16 amino acids. CDR1 and CDR2 from the germline V gene are SGHDT and YYEEEE.

This clonotype has more than one count but fewer than ten. The CDR3 sequence is CASRDNRGVLYF. The DNA of the CDR3 is TGTGCCAGCAGAGATAACAGGGGGGTTCTGTACTTC. The gene calls are TRBV7-6 and TRBJ2-4; 8 positions agree with TRBD1. The CDR3 has 12 residues. Germline V gives CDR1 SGHVS, CDR2 FNYEAQ. V dropped 6 bases and J dropped 15; count of bases not matched to a gene: 10.

This rearrangement joins TRBV6-1 to TRBJ2-1; 11 bases are shared with TRBD2. There are 16 residues in the CDR3. The germline V gene has CDR1 MNHNS and CDR2 SASEGT. V dropped 4 bases and J dropped 9; count of bases not matched to a gene: 11. CDR3 protein: CASSGISGRASGEQFF. In DNA form, the CDR3 reads TGTGCCAGCAGTGGCATTAGCGGGAGGGCCTCGGGTGAGCAGTTCTTC.

This chain joins TRBV14 and TRBJ1-2, with D uncertain. The CDR3 runs to 14 residues. V lost 5 bases to trimming and J lost 4 bases, with 14 bases between them. Germline assignment: CDR1 SGHDN and CDR2 FVKESK. CDR3 DNA: TGTGCCAGCAGCGCATACCTGGGCTCCTATGGCTACACCTTC. Encoded protein: CASSAYLGSYGYTF. Combining the CDR3 with reference TRBV14 and TRBJ1-2 gives the whole variable domain EAGVTQFPSHSVIEKGQTVTLRCDPISGHDNLYWYRRVMGKEIKFLLHFVKESKQDESGMPNNRFLAERTGGTYSTLKVQPAELEDSGVYFCASSAYLGSYGYTFGSGTRLTVV.

This clonotype has just a few counts. The chain uses TRBV7-9 and TRBJ2-2; no reliable D call. CDR1 is SEHNR, CDR2 FQNEAQ, per germline (reference sequence). This CDR3 is 18 amino acids long. With 4 bases removed from V and 0 bases from J, the gap between germline ends came to 18 bases. In nucleotides, the CDR3 is TGTGCCAGCAGCTCCGACGGCCAGGAACGCGCGAACACCGGGGAGCTGTTTTTT. Translating it yields CASSSDGQERANTGELFF.

The CDR3 here is CASSEGQSTSYEQYF. DNA for the CDR3: TGTGCCAGCAGTGAGGGACAGTCCACCTCCTACGAGCAGTACTTC. The chain links TRBV25-1 to TRBJ2-7; 7 nucleotides align to TRBD1. CDR1 is MGHDK, CDR2 SYGVNS, per germline. CDR3 length equals 15 residues. The V and J ends lost 3 bases and 0 bases, in that order; junction bases with no gene match: 5.

This chain joins TRBV11-3 and TRBJ2-7; no definite D call. The CDR3 is 11 amino acids. CDR1 is SGHNT, CDR2 YENEEA, per germline. Trimming pared 2 bases from V and 9 bases from J, leaving 8 bases between. The CDR3 DNA sequence: TGTGCCAGCAGCTTATCTTCGGCGCAGTACTTC. It encodes CASSLSSAQYF.

This clonotype appeared once. The gene calls are TRBV7-9 and TRBJ1-1; no reliable D call. Germline assignment: CDR1 SEHNR and CDR2 FQNEAQ (reference sequence). V dropped 5 bases and J dropped 3 bases, with 13 bases sitting between them. The CDR3 is 14 amino acids. The CDR3 DNA sequence: TGTGCCAGCAGCCCCCCAAGGTCCGACACTGAAGCTTTCTTT. Its translation: CASSPPRSDTEAFF.

V is TRBV7-2 and J is TRBJ2-2; 8 bases match TRBD2. V was pared by 5 bases and J by 4 bases, with 6 bases of the junction left unmatched. CDR1 and CDR2 (germline): SGHTA, FQGNSA. The CDR3 loop spans 15 amino acids. Written as DNA, the CDR3 is TGTGCCAGCAGCCCCTGGCGGGGGGTCACCGGGGAGCTGTTTTTT. This sequence encodes CASSPWRGVTGELFF.

The chain combines TRBV6-5 with TRBJ2-4; D may be TRBD2 (6 bases). V lost 5 bases and J lost 7, with 18 bases in between. Germline V gives CDR1 MNHEY, CDR2 SVGAGI. The CDR3 loop spans 15 amino acids. In DNA form, the CDR3 reads TGTGCCAGCAGTCTCGGGGGTAGCGGATATAACATTCAGTACTTC. Protein sequence: CASSLGGSGYNIQYF.

This clonotype appeared a few times. The chain recombines TRBV7-3 with TRBJ1-5; D gene unclear. The CDR3 runs 21 residues. Germline CDR1 reads SGHTA; CDR2 reads FQGTGA. The V and J ends lost 4 bases and 1 base respectively, with 29 bases between them. The CDR3 here is CASSSRVAGGWMQQSNQPQHF. In DNA form, the CDR3 reads TGTGCCAGCAGCTCAAGGGTTGCAGGAGGTTGGATGCAACAAAGCAATCAGCCCCAGCATTTT.

In its sample, this clonotype was seen a few times. The chain is built from TRBV19 and TRBJ2-1, with D possibly TRBD2 on 6 matching bases. The length of the CDR3 is 15 residues. V lost 2 bases and J lost 7, with 15 bases in between. CDR1 and CDR2 (germline): LNHDA, SQIVND (reference sequence). The CDR3 region is CASSIPGRGWNEQFF. The CDR3 DNA reads as TGTGCCAGTAGTATACCCGGACGGGGGTGGAATGAGCAGTTCTTC.